These 22 T cell receptor beta chains originate from one sample sequenced in a study of T-cell memory formation after mild COVID-19. TCRdb re-called the 5' RACE reads through MiXCR, storing one row per CDR3 protein. The profile covers about 350,000 distinct CDR3 sequences, with roughly 13% appearing a single time and approximately 22% taken by the ten largest. Sequencing was carried out using PBMCs or a T cell subset sorted from them (not recorded which). The receptors shown here come from a man younger than 35 who had mild COVID-19 (a few samples of this study predate the infection). Cell type and time point are not known.

The chain employs TRBV3-1 and TRBJ2-1; the D call may be TRBD1 or TRBD2 (6 bases each). The CDR3 sequence is 17 residues long. Trimming left V 0 bases short and J 0 bases short, with 12 bases between. Germline V gene sequence: CDR1 LGHDT, CDR2 YNNKEL (reference sequence). CDR3 protein: CASSQEGAGSSYNEQFF. DNA for the CDR3: TGTGCCAGCAGCCAAGAGGGGGCGGGGAGCTCCTACAATGAGCAGTTCTTC.

This clonotype has more than one count but fewer than ten. The chain uses TRBV7-9 and TRBJ1-1; D not certain. Between the trimmed V and J ends, which lost 2 bases and 1 base, there was a span of 5 bases. The CDR3 has 13 amino acids. Germline V gene lookup returns CDR1 SEHNR and CDR2 FQNEAQ (reference sequence). As DNA, the CDR3 is TGTGCCAGCAGCTTACATGCGAACACTGAAGCTTTCTTT. It is translated as CASSLHANTEAFF.

The CDR3 coding sequence is TGTGCCAGCAGCCAAGATATGGGAAGGGACCCGACTGAAGCTTTCTTT. Translation gives CASSQDMGRDPTEAFF. The rearrangement uses TRBV14 and TRBJ1-1, with D maybe TRBD1 (5 bases). The CDR3 covers 16 residues. Germline V gene data show CDR1 as SGHDN and CDR2 as FVKESK. V was pared by 0 bases and J by 5 bases, with 16 bases between.

The chain combines TRBV7-2 with TRBJ2-5; TRBD2 might be the D (6 bases). V was shortened by 1 base and J by 0 bases, with 9 bases between the two germline ends. The CDR3 covers 15 residues. Germline CDR1 is SGHTA and CDR2 is FQGNSA. CDR3 DNA: TGTGCCAGCAGCTTAGACGCGGGGAACCAAGAGACCCAGTACTTC. Translation gives CASSLDAGNQETQYF. The full variable domain, in which reference TRBV7-2 and TRBJ2-5 provide the parts outside the CDR3, is GAGVSQSPSNKVTEKGKDVELRCDPISGHTALYWYRQSLGQGLEFLIYFQGNSAPDKSGLPSDRFSAERTGGSVSTLTIQRTQQEDSAVYLCASSLDAGNQETQYFGPGTRLLVL.

This clonotype was seen more than once but under ten times. The chain joins TRBV19 to TRBJ1-5, with D unclear. Looked up from germline, CDR1 is LNHDA and CDR2 is SQIVND (reference sequence). V dropped 5 bases and J dropped 1 base, with 6 bases sitting between them. The CDR3 extends over 13 amino acids. CDR3 region: CASSPESNQPQHF. The CDR3 bases are TGTGCCAGTAGTCCAGAGAGCAATCAGCCCCAGCATTTT.

The chain carries TRBV5-4 and TRBJ2-2, with unresolved D. Trimming took off 1 base at V and 2 bases at J, with 9 bases between the two ends. CDR3 size: 15 residues. Germline V gives CDR1 SGHNT, CDR2 YYREEE (reference sequence). For the CDR3, the DNA is TGTGCCAGCAGCTTGTCAGGATTTAACACCGGGGAGCTGTTTTTT. Its translation is CASSLSGFNTGELFF.

This clonotype was observed a few times. This chain links TRBV7-9 with TRBJ2-2; D unresolved. The CDR3 has 14 residues. Germline assignment: CDR1 SEHNR and CDR2 FQNEAQ (reference sequence). Trimming pared 3 bases from V and 2 bases from J, leaving 7 bases between. The CDR3 spells CASSFVLNTGELFF. For the CDR3, the DNA is TGTGCCAGCAGCTTTGTCTTAAACACCGGGGAGCTGTTTTTT.

The sample holds many counts of this clonotype. Written as DNA, the CDR3 is TGTGCCAGCAGAACGATCCGGACGCTAGATACGCAGTATTTT. It yields the protein CASRTIRTLDTQYF. The chain carries TRBV12-3 or TRBV12-4 and TRBJ2-3; D is ambiguous. CDR3 length: 14 residues. Between the trimmed V and J ends, which lost 6 bases and 5 bases, there was a span of 15 bases.

This clonotype has just a few counts. The chain joins TRBV12-3 or TRBV12-4 to TRBJ2-5; perhaps TRBD2 as D (6 bases). This CDR3 is 15 amino acids long. V was pared by 6 bases and J by 1 base, with 15 bases between. In nucleotides, the CDR3 is TGTGCCAGCAGACTAGGACTATCCACCCAAGAGACCCAGTACTTC. The encoded protein is CASRLGLSTQETQYF.

This clonotype was detected a few times. CDR3 residues: CASSWLRGQGNYGYTF. The CDR3, as DNA: TGCGCCAGCAGCTGGCTCCGGGGACAGGGGAACTATGGCTACACCTTC. This chain connects TRBV5-1 to TRBJ1-2, with 10 bases aligning to TRBD1. CDR1 and CDR2 (germline): SGHRS, YFSETQ. The CDR3 runs 16 residues. With V trimmed by 3 bases and J by 2 bases, 7 bases remained unmatched.

This clonotype was seen a handful of times. CDR3 coding DNA: TGCAGTGCTAGTAGTATAGGCGGTTACTATGGCTACACCTTC. Translated, it gives CSASSIGGYYGYTF. J is TRBJ1-2 and V is TRBV20-1; D call uncertain. V gave up 3 bases and J gave up 3 bases, with 14 bases separating them. Germline V gives CDR1 DFQATT, CDR2 SNEGSKA (reference sequence). The CDR3 consists of 14 residues.

The chain couples TRBV4-2 to TRBJ2-3; TRBD2 aligns across 8 bases. After removal of 0 bases from V and 2 bases from J, the junction contained 7 bases not matched to a gene. Germline-derived CDR1 and CDR2 are LGHNA and YNFKEQ. The CDR3 totals 17 residues. The CDR3 is CASSQDAAGATTDTQYF. In DNA form, the CDR3 reads TGTGCCAGCAGCCAAGATGCAGCGGGGGCCACCACAGATACGCAGTATTTT.

This clonotype was seen a handful of times. This chain links TRBV7-2 with TRBJ2-1; D is possibly TRBD1 or TRBD2 (5 bases each). Trimming left V 6 bases short and J 10 bases short, with 13 bases between. The germline gives CDR1 SGHTA, CDR2 FQGNSA. This CDR3 contains 12 residues. The CDR3 region has the DNA TGTGCCAGCAGACCCCGGGGCGGAGAGCAGTTCTTC. Translation gives CASRPRGGEQFF.

This clonotype has just a few counts. V is TRBV7-3 and J is TRBJ2-3; D call uncertain. The CDR3 has 13 residues. Trimming left V 1 base short and J 4 bases short, with 6 bases between. The V gene's germline CDR1 is SGHTA and CDR2 FQGTGA. The CDR3 loop reads CASSLNRPDTQYF. The CDR3 DNA sequence: TGTGCCAGCAGCTTAAACCGGCCAGATACGCAGTATTTT.

This clonotype was observed a few times. This sequence joins TRBV7-9 and TRBJ2-7; the D is unclear. Germline values: CDR1 SEHNR, CDR2 FQNEAQ (reference sequence). This CDR3 spans 14 amino acids. V lost 3 bases to trimming and J lost 1 base, with 10 bases between them. CDR3: CASSFFGRSYEQYF. CDR3 coding DNA: TGTGCCAGCAGCTTTTTCGGGCGGTCCTACGAGCAGTACTTC.

This clonotype was counted between two and nine times. The chain recombines TRBV6-1 with TRBJ2-7, with 8 bases fitting TRBD1. Per germline, CDR1 MNHNS and CDR2 SASEGT. Trimming cost V 3 bases and J 3 bases; bases outside gene matches: 13. The length of the CDR3 is 17 residues. Written as DNA, the CDR3 is TGTGCCAGCAGTGACCGAACTGACAGGGGTCCGCTCTACGAGCAGTACGTC. This codes for CASSDRTDRGPLYEQYV.

The V and J genes are TRBV9 and TRBJ1-2, with 8 bases matching TRBD1. This CDR3 is 15 amino acids long. Trimming took 3 bases from V and 4 from J; bases not matched to a gene: 8. CDR1 is SGDLS and CDR2 is YYNGEE in the germline V gene. CDR3 DNA sequence: TGTGCCAGCAGCGCCCGGGACAGGACCAGCTATGGCTACACCTTC. Translated: CASSARDRTSYGYTF.

V is TRBV4-1 and J is TRBJ2-3, with a weak D call TRBD1 (6 bases). Between the trimmed V and J ends, which lost 4 bases and 0 bases, there was a span of 17 bases. Germline V gives CDR1 MGHRA, CDR2 YSYEKL. This CDR3 comprises 17 residues. CDR3 protein: CASSRTGTRLSTDTQYF. Here the CDR3 DNA reads TGCGCCAGCAGCCGGACCGGGACACGGTTAAGCACAGATACGCAGTATTTT.

This clonotype was picked up many times. V gene TRBV5-1 combines with J gene TRBJ2-2, with D unresolved. Germline CDR1 is SGHRS and CDR2 is YFSETQ. CDR3 size: 14 residues. The V end was cut by 4 bases, the J end by 7 bases, with 14 bases between. The CDR3 region is CASSGALVDGELFF. The CDR3 coding sequence is TGCGCCAGCAGCGGAGCGTTGGTGGACGGGGAGCTGTTTTTT.

The rearrangement joins TRBV7-9 to TRBJ2-5; the match to TRBD1 covers 8 bases. Germline CDR1 SEHNR, CDR2 FQNEAQ (reference sequence). The CDR3 length is 15 residues. Losses at the gene ends were 5 bases for V and 4 bases for J; bases not matched to a gene: 9. The CDR3 protein is CASSDRAGGTETQYF. The DNA for the CDR3 is TGTGCCAGCAGCGACCGGGCAGGGGGCACAGAGACCCAGTACTTC.

The chain couples TRBV4-3 to TRBJ2-3; D unresolved. The CDR3 has 14 residues. V dropped 5 bases and J dropped 4 bases, with 13 bases sitting between them. Germline CDR1 is LGHNA and CDR2 is YSLEER. CDR3 loop: CASSASLGADTQYF. The CDR3 coding sequence is TGCGCCAGCAGCGCCTCCCTAGGTGCAGATACGCAGTATTTT.

The chain couples TRBV6-5 to TRBJ1-4; TRBD1 aligns across 7 bases. Germline CDR1 reads MNHEY; CDR2 reads SVGAGI. The CDR3 is 13 amino acids. After removal of 6 bases from V and 5 bases from J, the junction contained 3 bases not matched to a gene. The CDR3 DNA follows: TGTGCCAGCAGCCGGGACAGAAATGAAAAACTGTTTTTT. Its protein product is CASSRDRNEKLFF.